These 20 T cell receptor beta chains came from one sample sequenced in a study of blood T cell repertoires in COVID-19 (dated by TCRdb to between 2020 and 2021). Preparation of the library involved the immunoSEQ multiplex PCR assay. TCRdb provides this immuneACCESS table in a form limited to in-frame rearrangements. Some clones are lacking; in checked studies, under half of them reflect an unresolved V gene, and why the rest are absent is not known. This sample gives about 140,000 clones in total; under 85% of them show up just once. More than 1.5% of the sample lies in the top ten. Source material: peripheral blood. These receptors were taken from a human donor in a cohort sampled during active COVID-19.

This chain links TRBV28 with TRBJ1-2; D possibly corresponds to TRBD1 (6 bases). Germline V lookup: CDR1 MDHEN, CDR2 SYDVKM. The CDR3 is made up of 11 amino acids. CDR3 DNA sequence: TGTGCTGTCAGGGGTGCCTATGGCTACACCTTC. This codes for CAVRGAYGYTF.

This clone came up once. The genes are TRBV21-1 and TRBJ2-7; TRBD1 is taken as the D call from the table, unchecked against the DNA. TRBV21-1 is an annotated pseudogene. The CDR3 has 19 residues. CDR3 bases: TGTGCCAGCAGCAGGCCGGGACAGGGTTTGGATAGCGGAACCTACGAGCAGTACTTC. The encoded protein is CASSRPGQGLDSGTYEQYF.

The rearrangement links TRBV3-1 (or the pseudogene TRBV3-2) to TRBJ1-2; TRBD1 might be the D (5 bases). The CDR3 totals 14 residues. Germline-derived CDR1 and CDR2 are LGHDT and YNNKEL (reference sequence). V shed 4 bases and J shed 7 bases, with 16 bases lying between them. CDR3 in amino acids: CASSPIPRAAGYTF. The CDR3 DNA reads TGTGCCAGCAGCCCTATCCCCAGGGCGGCTGGCTACACCTTC.

The chain joins TRBV7-2 to TRBJ2-7, with 12 bases fitting TRBD2. The CDR3 runs to 16 residues. The germline gives CDR1 SGHTA, CDR2 FQGNSA. The V and J ends lost 5 bases and 3 bases, in that order; junction bases with no gene match: 8. Written as DNA, the CDR3 is TGTGCCAGCAGCAAGGGACTAGCGGGTTGGGACTACGAGCAGTACTTC. Amino acid sequence: CASSKGLAGWDYEQYF.

The chain employs TRBV30 and TRBJ1-2, with D tentatively TRBD1 (5 bases). V dropped 0 bases and J dropped 7 bases, with 12 bases sitting between them. Germline V gives CDR1 GTSNPN, CDR2 SVGIG (reference sequence). This CDR3 comprises 13 residues. The CDR3 region is CAWSVQGAGGYTF. DNA of the CDR3: TGTGCCTGGAGTGTACAAGGGGCTGGTGGCTACACCTTC.

The gene calls are TRBV28 and TRBJ1-3; 8 positions agree with TRBD1. Germline-derived CDR1 and CDR2 are MDHEN and SYDVKM. This CDR3 contains 15 residues. The trim removed 3 bases at V and 2 bases at J, leaving 3 bases unmatched. The CDR3 protein is CASSFTGGTGNTIYF. CDR3 nucleotides: TGTGCCAGCAGTTTTACAGGGGGAACTGGAAACACCATATATTTT. Complete variable domain (other parts from reference TRBV28 and TRBJ1-3): DVKVTQSSRYLVKRTGEKVFLECVQDMDHENMFWYRQDPGLGLRLIYFSYDVKMKEKGDIPEGYSVSREKKERFSLILESASTNQTSMYLCASSFTGGTGNTIYFGEGSWLTVV.

The chain recombines TRBV11-2 with TRBJ2-7; 9 bases are shared with TRBD1. The CDR3 length is 14 residues. Germline values: CDR1 SGHAT, CDR2 FQNNGV. J gave up 1 base and V 5 bases, and 3 bases lay outside the gene matches. This CDR3 reads CASSQDRGSYEQYF. For the CDR3, the DNA is TGTGCCAGCAGCCAGGACAGGGGATCCTACGAGCAGTACTTC.

The chain joins TRBV3-1 (or the pseudogene TRBV3-2) to TRBJ1-4; D remains ambiguous. The CDR3 is made up of 13 amino acids. V was cut by 7 bases and J by 14 bases, with 20 bases left in between. CDR1 and CDR2 from the germline V gene are LGHDT and YNNKEL (reference sequence). The DNA of the CDR3 is TGTGCCAGCACCTCAGTGGCGGCCGCTGAGCTGTTTTTT. It specifies CASTSVAAAELFF.

The J gene is TRBJ2-5, the V gene TRBV7-3, with a possible D match to TRBD1 (6 bases). The ends were cut back, 5 bases at V and 5 bases at J, with 18 bases in the middle. The germline V gene has CDR1 SGHTA and CDR2 FQGTGA. The CDR3 is 15 amino acids. The CDR3 spells CASSKRGGLGETQYF. CDR3 in DNA: TGTGCCAGCAGCAAAAGAGGGGGTTTAGGGGAGACCCAGTACTTC.

J is TRBJ2-7 and V is TRBV5-1, with 7 positions matching TRBD1. Germline lookup yields CDR1 SGHRS and CDR2 YFSETQ. V dropped 4 bases and J dropped 1; count of bases not matched to a gene: 5. The CDR3 has 14 residues. CDR3 sequence reads: CASSPMTGSYEQYF. The CDR3 nucleotides read TGCGCCAGCAGCCCAATGACAGGGTCCTACGAGCAGTACTTC.

The gene calls are TRBV28 and TRBJ2-7; D is uncertain. Germline V CDR1 and CDR2: MDHEN, SYDVKM. This CDR3 has 11 amino acids. Trimming left V 7 bases short and J 0 bases short, with 4 bases between. The CDR3 here is CASTSSYEQYF. The CDR3 region has the DNA TGTGCCAGCACGAGCTCCTACGAGCAGTACTTC.

The V and J genes are TRBV25-1 and TRBJ2-1; a possible D gene is TRBD2 (5 bases). Between the trimmed V and J ends, which lost 1 base and 3 bases, there was a span of 13 bases. The CDR3 spans 16 residues. CDR1 and CDR2 (germline): MGHDK, SYGVNS. The CDR3 region is CASSESGSGLYNEQFF. CDR3 sequence (DNA): TGTGCCAGCAGTGAATCTGGCAGTGGACTCTACAATGAGCAGTTCTTC.

The V gene is TRBV19, the J gene TRBJ1-5, with D possibly being TRBD1 (5 bases). Germline CDR1 LNHDA, CDR2 SQIVND (reference sequence). V lost 7 bases, J lost 0 bases, and 10 bases lay in between. This CDR3 is built from 14 residues. The CDR3: CASIDSYSNQPQHF. The CDR3 DNA sequence: TGTGCCAGTATAGACAGTTATAGCAATCAGCCCCAGCATTTT.

The chain couples TRBV2 to TRBJ1-5; D gene unclear. This CDR3 has 14 amino acids. Looked up from germline, CDR1 is SNHLY and CDR2 is FYNNEI. The V and J ends lost 6 bases and 1 base respectively, with 10 bases between them. The CDR3 sequence: CASSRDNSNQPQHF. Here the CDR3 DNA reads TGTGCCAGCAGCCGTGACAACAGCAATCAGCCCCAGCATTTT.

The chain uses TRBV20-1 and TRBJ2-1; 13 bases map to TRBD2. From germline, CDR1 is DFQATT and CDR2 SNEGSKA (reference sequence). There are 13 residues in the CDR3. With V trimmed by 3 bases and J by 11 bases, 4 bases remained unmatched. The CDR3 spells CSASGTSGTQQFF. Here the CDR3 DNA reads TGCAGTGCTAGTGGGACTAGCGGGACACAGCAGTTCTTC.

This clone appeared once. This chain connects TRBV18 to TRBJ2-2, with 13 bases fitting TRBD2. The germline V gene has CDR1 KGHSH and CDR2 LQKENI. Trimming took 0 bases from V and 4 from J; bases not matched to a gene: 2. The CDR3 length is 17 residues. Written as DNA, the CDR3 is TGTGCCAGCTCACCACCAGGACTAGCGGGAGTCACCGGGGAGCTGTTTTTT. This encodes CASSPPGLAGVTGELFF.

This chain links TRBV19 with TRBJ1-5; D call uncertain. Trimming removed 6 bases from V and 3 bases from J, with 18 bases in between. The CDR3 length is 16 residues. Germline lookup yields CDR1 LNHDA and CDR2 SQIVND (reference sequence). The CDR3 DNA reads as TGTGCCAGTAGGGGGAGACTAGCATCGAACAATCAGCCCCAGCATTTT. Protein product: CASRGRLASNNQPQHF.

V and J are TRBV11-2 and TRBJ2-6; the D is unclear. The CDR3 totals 12 residues. Trimming cost V 7 bases and J 4 bases, with 5 bases left between them. The germline gives CDR1 SGHAT, CDR2 FQNNGV. The CDR3 sequence: CASTRGANVLTF. CDR3 in DNA: TGTGCCAGCACTCGGGGGGCCAACGTCCTGACTTTC. The full variable domain, rest sourced from reference TRBV11-2 and TRBJ2-6, is EAGVAQSPRYKIIEKRQSVAFWCNPISGHATLYWYQQILGQGPKLLIQFQNNGVVDDSQLPKDRFSAERLKGVDSTLKIQPAKLEDSAVYLCASTRGANVLTFGAGSRLTVL.

This chain uses TRBV2 with TRBJ1-1; a possible D gene is TRBD1 (5 bases). From germline, CDR1 is SNHLY and CDR2 FYNNEI. The CDR3 covers 13 residues. With 4 bases removed from V and 5 bases from J, the gap between germline ends came to 11 bases. In nucleotides, the CDR3 is TGTGCCAGCAGTGCGTCTAGGGGAACTGAAGCTTTCTTT. This translates into CASSASRGTEAFF.

The V gene is TRBV7-2, the J gene TRBJ2-3; a possible D gene is TRBD2 (5 bases). The length of the CDR3 is 14 residues. Trimming stripped 1 base from V and 2 bases from J, with 7 bases between. CDR1 and CDR2 (germline): SGHTA, FQGNSA. CDR3 sequence: CASSLVTNTDTQYF. The DNA for the CDR3 is TGTGCCAGCAGCTTAGTGACTAACACAGATACGCAGTATTTT.